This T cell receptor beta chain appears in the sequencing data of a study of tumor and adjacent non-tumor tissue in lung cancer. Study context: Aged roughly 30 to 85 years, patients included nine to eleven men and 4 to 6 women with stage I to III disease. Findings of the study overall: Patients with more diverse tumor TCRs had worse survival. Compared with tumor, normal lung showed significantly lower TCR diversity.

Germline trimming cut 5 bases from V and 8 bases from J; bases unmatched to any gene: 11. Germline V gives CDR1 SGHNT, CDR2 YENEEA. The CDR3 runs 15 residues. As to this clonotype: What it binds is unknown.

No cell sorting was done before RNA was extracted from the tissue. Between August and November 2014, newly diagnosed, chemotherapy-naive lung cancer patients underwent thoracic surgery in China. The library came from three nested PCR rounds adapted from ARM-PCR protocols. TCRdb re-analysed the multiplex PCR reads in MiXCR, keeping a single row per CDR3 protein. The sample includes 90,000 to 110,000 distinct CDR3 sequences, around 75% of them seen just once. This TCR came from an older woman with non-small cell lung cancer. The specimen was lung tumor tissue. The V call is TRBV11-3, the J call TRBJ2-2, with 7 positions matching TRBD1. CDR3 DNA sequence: TGTGCCAGCAGCCCCACCGGGACAGTGTGTGGGGAGCTGTTTTTT. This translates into CASSPTGTVCGELFF. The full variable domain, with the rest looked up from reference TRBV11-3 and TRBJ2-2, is EAGVVQSPRYKIIEKKQPVAFWCNPISGHNTLYWYLQNLGQGPELLIRYENEEAVDDSQLPKDRFSAERLKGVDSTLKIQPAELGDSAVYLCASSPTGTVCGELFFGEGSRLTVL.